This T cell receptor beta chain was documented in a study of blood T cell repertoires in COVID-19. Assay used: immunoSEQ multiplex PCR; TCRdb lists only in-frame clones, some missing. This sample carries 80,000 to 95,000 clones, 70% to 90% of them seen once, and the ten largest clones take 25% to 35%. Sequenced material: peripheral blood. The receptor was isolated from a man aged 50 or older with active or convalescent COVID-19.

For the CDR3, the DNA is TGTGCCAGCAACAAATCACCGGACAGGGCCCGCCAAGAGACCCAGTACTTC. This gives the protein CASNKSPDRARQETQYF. The rearrangement joins TRBV11-2 to TRBJ2-5; TRBD1 aligns across 8 bases. The CDR3 spans 17 residues. The germline V gene has CDR1 SGHAT and CDR2 FQNNGV. Trimming at V came to 7 bases and at J to 1 base, leaving 14 bases not matched to a gene.